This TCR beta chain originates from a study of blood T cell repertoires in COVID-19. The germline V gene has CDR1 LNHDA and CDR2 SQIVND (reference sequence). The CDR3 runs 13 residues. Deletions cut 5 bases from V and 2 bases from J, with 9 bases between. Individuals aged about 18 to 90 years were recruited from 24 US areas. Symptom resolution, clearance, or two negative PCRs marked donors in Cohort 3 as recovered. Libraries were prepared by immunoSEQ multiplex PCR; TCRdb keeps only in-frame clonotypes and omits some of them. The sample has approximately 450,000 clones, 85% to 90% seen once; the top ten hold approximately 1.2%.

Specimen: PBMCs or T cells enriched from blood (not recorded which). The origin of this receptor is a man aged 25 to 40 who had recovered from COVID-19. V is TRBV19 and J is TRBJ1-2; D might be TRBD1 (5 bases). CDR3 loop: CASSVRGNYGYTF. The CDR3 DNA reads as TGTGCCAGTAGTGTTCGGGGGAACTATGGCTACACCTTC.